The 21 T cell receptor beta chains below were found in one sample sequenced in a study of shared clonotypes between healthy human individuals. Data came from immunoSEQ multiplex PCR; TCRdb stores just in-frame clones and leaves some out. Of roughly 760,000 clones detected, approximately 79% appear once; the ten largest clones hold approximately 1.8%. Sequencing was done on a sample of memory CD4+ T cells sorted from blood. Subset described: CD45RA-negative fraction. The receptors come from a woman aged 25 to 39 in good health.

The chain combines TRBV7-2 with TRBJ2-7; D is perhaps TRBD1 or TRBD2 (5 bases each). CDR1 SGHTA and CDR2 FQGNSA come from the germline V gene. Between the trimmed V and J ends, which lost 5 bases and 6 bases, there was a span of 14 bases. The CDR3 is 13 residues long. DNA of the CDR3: TGTGCCAGCAGCCGGCAACGGGACGCCGAGCAGTACTTC. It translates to CASSRQRDAEQYF.

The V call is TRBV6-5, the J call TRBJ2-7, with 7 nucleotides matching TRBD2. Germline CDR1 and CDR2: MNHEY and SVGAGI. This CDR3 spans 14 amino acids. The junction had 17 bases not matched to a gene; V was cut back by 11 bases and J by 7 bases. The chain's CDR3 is CAGWLGGGTGEQYF. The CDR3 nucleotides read TGTGCCGGATGGCTGGGGGGGGGAACGGGAGAGCAGTACTTC.

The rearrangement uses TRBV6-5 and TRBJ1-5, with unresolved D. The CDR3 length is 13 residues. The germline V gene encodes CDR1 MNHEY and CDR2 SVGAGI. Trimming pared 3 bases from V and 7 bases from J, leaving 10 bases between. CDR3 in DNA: TGTGCCAGCAGTTATCGTGGGGTGCAGCCCCAGCATTTT. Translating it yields CASSYRGVQPQHF.

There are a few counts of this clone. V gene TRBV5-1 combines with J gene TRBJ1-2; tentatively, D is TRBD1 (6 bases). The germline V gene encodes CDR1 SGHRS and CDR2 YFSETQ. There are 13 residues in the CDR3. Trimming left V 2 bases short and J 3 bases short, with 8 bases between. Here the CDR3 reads CASSLAGDYGYTF. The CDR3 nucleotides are TGCGCCAGCAGCTTAGCAGGGGACTATGGCTACACCTTC. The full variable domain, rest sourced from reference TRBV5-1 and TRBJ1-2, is KAGVTQTPRYLIKTRGQQVTLSCSPISGHRSVSWYQQTPGQGLQFLFEYFSETQRNKGNFPGRFSGRQFSNSRSEMNVSTLELGDSALYLCASSLAGDYGYTFGSGTRLTVV.

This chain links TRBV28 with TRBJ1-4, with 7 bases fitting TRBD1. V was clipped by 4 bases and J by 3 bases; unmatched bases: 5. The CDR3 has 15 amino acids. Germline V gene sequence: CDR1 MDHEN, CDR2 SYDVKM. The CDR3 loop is CASSSSGQSNEKLFF. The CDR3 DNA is TGTGCCAGCAGTTCGTCGGGACAGTCTAATGAAAAACTGTTTTTT.

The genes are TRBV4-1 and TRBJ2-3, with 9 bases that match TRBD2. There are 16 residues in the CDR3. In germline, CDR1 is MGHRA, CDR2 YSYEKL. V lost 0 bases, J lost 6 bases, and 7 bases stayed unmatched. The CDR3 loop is CASSQDGTSSFDTQYF. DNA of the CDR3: TGCGCCAGCAGCCAAGATGGGACTAGCTCATTCGATACGCAGTATTTT.

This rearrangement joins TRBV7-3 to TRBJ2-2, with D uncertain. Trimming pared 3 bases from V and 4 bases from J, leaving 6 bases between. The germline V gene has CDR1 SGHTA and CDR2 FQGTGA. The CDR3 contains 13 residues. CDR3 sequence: CASSFISTGELFF. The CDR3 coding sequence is TGTGCCAGCAGCTTTATATCCACCGGGGAGCTGTTTTTT.

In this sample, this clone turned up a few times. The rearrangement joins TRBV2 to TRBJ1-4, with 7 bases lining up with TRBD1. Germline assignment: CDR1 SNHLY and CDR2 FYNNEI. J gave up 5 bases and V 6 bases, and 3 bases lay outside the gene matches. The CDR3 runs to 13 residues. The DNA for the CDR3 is TGTGCCAGCAGCTGGACAGGAAATGAAAAACTGTTTTTT. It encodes CASSWTGNEKLFF.

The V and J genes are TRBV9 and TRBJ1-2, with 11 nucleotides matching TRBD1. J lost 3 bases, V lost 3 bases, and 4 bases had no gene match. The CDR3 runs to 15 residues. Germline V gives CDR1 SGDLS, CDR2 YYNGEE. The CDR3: CASSAGQGAYYGYTF. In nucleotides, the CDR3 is TGTGCCAGCAGCGCCGGACAGGGGGCTTACTATGGCTACACCTTC. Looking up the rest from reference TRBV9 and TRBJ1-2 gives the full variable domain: DSGVTQTPKHLITATGQRVTLRCSPRSGDLSVYWYQQSLDQGLQFLIQYYNGEERAKGNILERFSAQQFPDLHSELNLSSLELGDSALYFCASSAGQGAYYGYTFGSGTRLTVV.

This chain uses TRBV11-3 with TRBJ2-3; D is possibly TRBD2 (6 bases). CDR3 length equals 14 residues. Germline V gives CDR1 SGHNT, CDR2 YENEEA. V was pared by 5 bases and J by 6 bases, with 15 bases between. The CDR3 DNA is TGTGCCAGCAGCGTCGGGACTCCAGGGGATACGCAGTATTTT. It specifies CASSVGTPGDTQYF.

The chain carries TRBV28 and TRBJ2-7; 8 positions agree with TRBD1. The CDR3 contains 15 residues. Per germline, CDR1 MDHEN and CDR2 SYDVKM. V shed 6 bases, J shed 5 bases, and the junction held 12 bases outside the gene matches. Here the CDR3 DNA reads TGTGCCAGCAGGACGAAAAGGACAGGGACGCACGAGCAGTACTTC. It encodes CASRTKRTGTHEQYF.

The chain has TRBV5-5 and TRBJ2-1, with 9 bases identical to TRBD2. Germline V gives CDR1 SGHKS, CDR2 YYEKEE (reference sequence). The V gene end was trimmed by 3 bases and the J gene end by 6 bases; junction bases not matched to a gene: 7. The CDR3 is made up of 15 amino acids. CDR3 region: CASSSTGTSSNEQFF. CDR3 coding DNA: TGTGCCAGCAGCTCCACCGGGACTAGCAGCAATGAGCAGTTCTTC.

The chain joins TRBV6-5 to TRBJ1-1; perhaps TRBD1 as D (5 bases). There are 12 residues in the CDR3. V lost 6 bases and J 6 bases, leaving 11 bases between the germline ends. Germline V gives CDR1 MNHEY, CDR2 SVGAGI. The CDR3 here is CASRHQGAEAFF. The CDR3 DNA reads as TGTGCCAGCAGGCATCAGGGAGCTGAAGCTTTCTTT.

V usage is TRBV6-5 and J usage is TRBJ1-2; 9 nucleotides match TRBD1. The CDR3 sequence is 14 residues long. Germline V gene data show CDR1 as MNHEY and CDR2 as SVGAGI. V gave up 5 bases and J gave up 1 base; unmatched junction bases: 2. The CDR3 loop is CASSRGQGNYGYTF. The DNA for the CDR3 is TGTGCCAGCAGTAGGGGACAGGGTAACTATGGCTACACCTTC.

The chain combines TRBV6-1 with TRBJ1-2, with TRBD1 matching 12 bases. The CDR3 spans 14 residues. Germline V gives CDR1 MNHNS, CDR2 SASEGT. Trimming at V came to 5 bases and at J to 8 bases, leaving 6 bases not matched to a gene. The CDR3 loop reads CASSPGQGAKGYTF. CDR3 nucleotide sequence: TGTGCCAGCAGTCCGGGACAGGGGGCGAAGGGCTACACCTTC.

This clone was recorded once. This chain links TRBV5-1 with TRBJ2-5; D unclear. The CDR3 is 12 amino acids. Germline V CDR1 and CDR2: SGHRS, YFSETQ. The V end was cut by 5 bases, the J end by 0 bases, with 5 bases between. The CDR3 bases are TGCGCCAGCAGAAGGGACCAAGAGACCCAGTACTTC. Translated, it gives CASRRDQETQYF.

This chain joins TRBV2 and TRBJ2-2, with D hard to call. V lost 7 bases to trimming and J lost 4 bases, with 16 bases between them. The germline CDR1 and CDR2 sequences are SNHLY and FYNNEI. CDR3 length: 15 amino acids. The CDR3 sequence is CASKDWRQVTGELFF. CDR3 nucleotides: TGTGCCAGCAAAGATTGGCGGCAAGTCACCGGGGAGCTGTTTTTT.

In DNA, the CDR3 is TGTGCCAGCAGCTTGCTACAGGGACCAGATACGCAGTATTTT. Translated: CASSLLQGPDTQYF. This chain joins TRBV5-4 and TRBJ2-3, with a tentative D call TRBD1 (6 bases). This CDR3 has 14 residues. Trimming shortened V by 1 base and J by 4 bases, and 10 bases separated the two germline ends. The V gene's germline CDR1 is SGHNT and CDR2 YYREEE (reference sequence). Supplemented by reference TRBV5-4 and TRBJ2-3, the full variable domain reads ETGVTQSPTHLIKTRGQQVTLRCSSQSGHNTVSWYQQALGQGPQFIFQYYREEENGRGNFPPRFSGLQFPNYSSELNVNALELDDSALYLCASSLLQGPDTQYFGPGTRLTVL.

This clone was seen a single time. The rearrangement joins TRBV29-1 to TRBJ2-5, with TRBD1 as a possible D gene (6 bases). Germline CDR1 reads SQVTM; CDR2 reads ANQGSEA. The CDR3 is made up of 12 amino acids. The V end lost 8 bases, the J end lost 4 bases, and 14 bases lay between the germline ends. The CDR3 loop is CSSREGGETQYF. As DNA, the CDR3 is TGCAGCTCACGGGAAGGGGGAGAGACCCAGTACTTC.

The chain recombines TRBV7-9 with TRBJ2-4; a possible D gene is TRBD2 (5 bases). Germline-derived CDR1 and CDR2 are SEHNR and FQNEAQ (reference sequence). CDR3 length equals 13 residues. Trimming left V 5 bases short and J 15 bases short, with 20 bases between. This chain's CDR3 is CASSPVGRKRGYF. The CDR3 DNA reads TGTGCCAGCAGCCCAGTCGGTCGCAAACGGGGGTACTTC. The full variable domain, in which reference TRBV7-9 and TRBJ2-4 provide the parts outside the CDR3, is DTGVSQNPRHKITKRGQNVTFRCDPISEHNRLYWYRQTLGQGPEFLTYFQNEAQLEKSRLLSDRFSAERPKGSFSTLEIQRTEQGDSAMYLCASSPVGRKRGYFGAGTRLSVL.

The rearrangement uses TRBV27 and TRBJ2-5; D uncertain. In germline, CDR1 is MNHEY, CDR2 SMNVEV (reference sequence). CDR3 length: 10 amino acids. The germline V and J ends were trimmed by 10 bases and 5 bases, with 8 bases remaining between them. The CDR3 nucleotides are TGTGCCATCGGTCGGGAGACCCAGTACTTC. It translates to CAIGRETQYF.